This TCR beta chain was retrieved from a study of blood T cell repertoires in COVID-19. Across the whole study: Specimens from acute and convalescent COVID-19 originated in the United States, Italy and Spain. PBMCs, B-cell-depleted T cells, or T cells were the source of the cDNA or gDNA that made up the material.

Trimming took 4 bases from V and 7 from J, leaving 17 bases between them. The CDR3 runs 14 residues. Germline V gene data show CDR1 as SGDLS and CDR2 as YYNGEE. Per the original methods: Reference gene primer amplification in the assay estimated nucleated cell counts. Clones were read by immunoSEQ multiplex PCR, and TCRdb kept only the in-frame ones, dropping some. The V and J calls and clone size are taken from that table; D and trimming were inferred from the DNA. In the table there are some 240,000 clones, around 86% of which are singletons. This clone was found once. The V and J genes are TRBV9 and TRBJ2-5, with D tentatively TRBD2 (5 bases). The receptor's source is a man in his sixties who had recovered from COVID-19. Sample: peripheral blood. CDR3 DNA: TGTGCCAGCAGCACCTCAGCGGAAGTAGGGACCCAGTACTTC. Its translation: CASSTSAEVGTQYF.